This entry is about one TCR beta chain. Its antigen is not known. Compared with germline, one end of the junction differs, possibly owing to a read error. 60 Vbeta and 13 Jbeta primers were used in PCR. Using immunoSEQ multiplex PCR, the repertoire was profiled, and TCRdb retains in-frame clones only, with some absent. The sample yields approximately 190,000 clones, over 70% seen once. This entry belongs to a study of cytomegalovirus exposure and HLA in healthy donors. Study-wide background: As an earlier analysis found, about 179 million T cells yielded about 100 million unique TCR beta sequences.

General study findings and limits: A missense variant in DCLRE1C was later tied to TCR beta V- and J-gene trimming. The study carried out a later analysis of TCR beta sequences. It associated 15,000 to 20,000 of them with specific HLA alleles at a false discovery rate of 0.05. In an earlier analysis, productive rearrangement rates for most beta V segments clustered near 87% or 30%.

Germline V CDR1 and CDR2: SSHAT, FNYEAQ (reference sequence). This CDR3 spans 20 amino acids. Sequenced input: PBMCs. This TCR derives from a man between 40 and 49 years old in good health and CMV-seropositive. V gene TRBV7-7 combines with J gene TRBJ2-6; 8 positions match TRBD2. For the CDR3, the DNA is TGTGCCAGCAGCCCAATCCCCCCTCGGGAGGGAGACTCTGGGGCCAACGGCCTGACTTTC. It is translated as CASSPIPPREGDSGANGLTF. The whole variable domain, filled in from reference TRBV7-7 and TRBJ2-6, reads GAGVSQSPRYKVTKRGQDVTLRCDPISSHATLYWYQQALGQGPEFLTYFNYEAQPDKSGLPSDRFSAERPEGSISTLTIQRTEQRDSAMYRCASSPIPPREGDSGANGLTFGAGSRLTVL.